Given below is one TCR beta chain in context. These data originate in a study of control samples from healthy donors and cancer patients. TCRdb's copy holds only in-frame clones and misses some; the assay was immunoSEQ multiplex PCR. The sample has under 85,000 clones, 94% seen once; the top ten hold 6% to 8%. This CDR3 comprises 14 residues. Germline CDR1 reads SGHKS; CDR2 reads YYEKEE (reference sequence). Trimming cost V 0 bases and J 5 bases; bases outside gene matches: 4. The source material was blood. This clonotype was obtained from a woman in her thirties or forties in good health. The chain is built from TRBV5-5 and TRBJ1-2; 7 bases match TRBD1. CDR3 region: CASSLEGQFYGYTF. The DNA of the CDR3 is TGTGCCAGCAGCTTGGAGGGACAGTTTTATGGCTACACCTTC.